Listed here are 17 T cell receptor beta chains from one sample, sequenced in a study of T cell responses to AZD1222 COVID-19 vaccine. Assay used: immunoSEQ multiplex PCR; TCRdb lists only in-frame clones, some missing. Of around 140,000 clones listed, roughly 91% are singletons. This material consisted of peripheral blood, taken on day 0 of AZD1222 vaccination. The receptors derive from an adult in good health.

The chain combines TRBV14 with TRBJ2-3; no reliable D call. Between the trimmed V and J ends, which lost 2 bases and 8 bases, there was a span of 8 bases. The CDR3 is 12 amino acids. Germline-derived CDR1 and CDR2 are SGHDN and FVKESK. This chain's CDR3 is CASSQPKGTQYF. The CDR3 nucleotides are TGTGCCAGCAGCCAACCTAAGGGTACGCAGTATTTT.

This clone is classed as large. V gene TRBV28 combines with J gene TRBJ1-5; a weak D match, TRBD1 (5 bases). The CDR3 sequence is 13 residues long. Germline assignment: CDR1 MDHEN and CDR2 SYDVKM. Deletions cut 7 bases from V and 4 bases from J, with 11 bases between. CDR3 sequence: CASKLEGNQPQHF. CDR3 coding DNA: TGTGCCAGCAAATTGGAGGGGAATCAGCCCCAGCATTTT.

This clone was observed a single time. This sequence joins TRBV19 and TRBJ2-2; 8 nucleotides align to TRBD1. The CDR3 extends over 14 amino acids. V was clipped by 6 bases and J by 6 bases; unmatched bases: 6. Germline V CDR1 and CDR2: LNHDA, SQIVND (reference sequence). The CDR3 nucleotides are TGTGCCAGTAGAGGTCAGGGGGCCCCCGGGGAGCTGTTTTTT. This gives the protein CASRGQGAPGELFF.

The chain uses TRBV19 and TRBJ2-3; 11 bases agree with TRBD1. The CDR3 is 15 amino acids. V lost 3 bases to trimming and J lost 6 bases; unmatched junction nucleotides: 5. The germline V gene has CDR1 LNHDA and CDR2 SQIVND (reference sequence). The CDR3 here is CASSMDRGLLDTQYF. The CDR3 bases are TGTGCCAGTAGTATGGACAGGGGGCTCTTGGATACGCAGTATTTT.

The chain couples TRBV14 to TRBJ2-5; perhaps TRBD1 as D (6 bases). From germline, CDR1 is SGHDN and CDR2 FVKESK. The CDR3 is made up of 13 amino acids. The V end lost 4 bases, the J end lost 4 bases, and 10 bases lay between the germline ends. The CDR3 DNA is TGTGCCAGCAGCCCATGGGGGCCAGAGACCCAGTACTTC. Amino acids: CASSPWGPETQYF.

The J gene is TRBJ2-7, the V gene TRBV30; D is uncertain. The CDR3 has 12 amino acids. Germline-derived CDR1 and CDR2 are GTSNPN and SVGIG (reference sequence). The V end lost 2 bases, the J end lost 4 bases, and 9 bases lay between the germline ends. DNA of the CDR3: TGTGCCTGGAGTTGGAAATCGTACGAGCAGTACTTC. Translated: CAWSWKSYEQYF. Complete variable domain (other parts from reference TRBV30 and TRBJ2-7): SQTIHQWPATLVQPVGSPLSLECTVEGTSNPNLYWYRQAAGRGLQLLFYSVGIGQISSEVPQNLSASRPQDRQFILSSKKLLLSDSGFYLCAWSWKSYEQYFGPGTRLTVT.

The CDR3 coding sequence is TGTGCCAGCAGTTATGATACTAGCGGTACCTACGAGCAGTACTTC. Amino acids: CASSYDTSGTYEQYF. The chain carries TRBV6-5 and TRBJ2-7, with 8 bases identical to TRBD2. This CDR3 has 15 amino acids. The V and J ends lost 3 bases and 2 bases, in that order; junction bases with no gene match: 6. Germline CDR1 reads MNHEY; CDR2 reads SVGAGI.

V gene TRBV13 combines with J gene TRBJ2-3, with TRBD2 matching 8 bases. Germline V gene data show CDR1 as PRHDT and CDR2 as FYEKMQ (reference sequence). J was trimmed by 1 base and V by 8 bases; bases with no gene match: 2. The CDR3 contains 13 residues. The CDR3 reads CASAGGGTDTQYF. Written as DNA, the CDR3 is TGTGCCAGCGCCGGGGGGGGCACAGATACGCAGTATTTT.

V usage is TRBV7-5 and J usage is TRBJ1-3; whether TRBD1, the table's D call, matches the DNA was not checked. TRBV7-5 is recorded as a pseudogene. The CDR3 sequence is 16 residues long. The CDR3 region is CARSQPTGVSGNTIYF. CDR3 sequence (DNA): TGTGCCAGAAGCCAACCGACAGGGGTATCTGGAAACACCATATATTTT.

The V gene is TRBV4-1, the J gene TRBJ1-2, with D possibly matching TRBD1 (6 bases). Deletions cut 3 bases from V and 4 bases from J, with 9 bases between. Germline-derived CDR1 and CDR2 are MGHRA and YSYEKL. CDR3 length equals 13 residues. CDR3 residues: CASSQGASYGYTF. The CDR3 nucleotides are TGCGCCAGCAGCCAGGGGGCCAGCTATGGCTACACCTTC.

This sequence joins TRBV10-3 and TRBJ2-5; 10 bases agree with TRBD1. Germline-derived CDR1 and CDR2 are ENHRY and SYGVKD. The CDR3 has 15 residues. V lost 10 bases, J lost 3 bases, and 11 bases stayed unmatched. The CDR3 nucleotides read TGTGCCAACTCGATGGACAGGGGGACCGAAGAGACCCAGTACTTC. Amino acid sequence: CANSMDRGTEETQYF.

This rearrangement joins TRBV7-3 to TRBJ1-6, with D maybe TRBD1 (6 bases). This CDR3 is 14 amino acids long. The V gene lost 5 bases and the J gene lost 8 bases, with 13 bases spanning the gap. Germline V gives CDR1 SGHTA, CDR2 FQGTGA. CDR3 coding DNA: TGTGCCAGCAGCCAACGGGGGGGCGATTCACCCCTCCACTTT. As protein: CASSQRGGDSPLHF.

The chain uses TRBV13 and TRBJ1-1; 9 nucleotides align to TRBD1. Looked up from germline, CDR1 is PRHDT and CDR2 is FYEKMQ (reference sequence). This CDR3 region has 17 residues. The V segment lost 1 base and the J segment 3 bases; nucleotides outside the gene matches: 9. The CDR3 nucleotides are TGTGCCAGCAGCTTAGCACAGGGGGCCGACCTTTACACTGAAGCTTTCTTT. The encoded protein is CASSLAQGADLYTEAFF.

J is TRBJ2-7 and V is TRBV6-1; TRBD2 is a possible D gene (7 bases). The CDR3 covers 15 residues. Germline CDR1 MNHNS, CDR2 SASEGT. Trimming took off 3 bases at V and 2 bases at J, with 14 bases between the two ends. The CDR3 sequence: CASSDQSGGPYEQYF. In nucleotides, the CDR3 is TGTGCCAGCAGTGACCAGTCCGGGGGGCCCTACGAGCAGTACTTC.

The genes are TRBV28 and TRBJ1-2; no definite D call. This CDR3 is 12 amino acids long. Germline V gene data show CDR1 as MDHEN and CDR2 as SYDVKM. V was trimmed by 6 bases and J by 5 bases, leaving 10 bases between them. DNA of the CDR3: TGTGCCAGCAGACCCAACTATTATGGCTACACCTTC. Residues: CASRPNYYGYTF.

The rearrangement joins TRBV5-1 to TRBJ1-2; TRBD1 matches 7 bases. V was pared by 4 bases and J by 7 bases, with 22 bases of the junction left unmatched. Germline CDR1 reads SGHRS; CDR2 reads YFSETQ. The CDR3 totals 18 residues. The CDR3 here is CASSTTPGQIISRLGYTF. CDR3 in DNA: TGCGCCAGCAGCACCACCCCGGGACAGATAATTTCCAGGCTTGGCTACACCTTC. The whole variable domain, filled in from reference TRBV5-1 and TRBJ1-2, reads KAGVTQTPRYLIKTRGQQVTLSCSPISGHRSVSWYQQTPGQGLQFLFEYFSETQRNKGNFPGRFSGRQFSNSRSEMNVSTLELGDSALYLCASSTTPGQIISRLGYTFGSGTRLTVV.

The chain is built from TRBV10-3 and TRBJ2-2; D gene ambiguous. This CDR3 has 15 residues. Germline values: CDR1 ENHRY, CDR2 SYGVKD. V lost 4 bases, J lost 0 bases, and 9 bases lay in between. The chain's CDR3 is CAISARVSNTGELFF. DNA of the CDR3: TGTGCCATCAGTGCCCGGGTCTCGAACACCGGGGAGCTGTTTTTT.